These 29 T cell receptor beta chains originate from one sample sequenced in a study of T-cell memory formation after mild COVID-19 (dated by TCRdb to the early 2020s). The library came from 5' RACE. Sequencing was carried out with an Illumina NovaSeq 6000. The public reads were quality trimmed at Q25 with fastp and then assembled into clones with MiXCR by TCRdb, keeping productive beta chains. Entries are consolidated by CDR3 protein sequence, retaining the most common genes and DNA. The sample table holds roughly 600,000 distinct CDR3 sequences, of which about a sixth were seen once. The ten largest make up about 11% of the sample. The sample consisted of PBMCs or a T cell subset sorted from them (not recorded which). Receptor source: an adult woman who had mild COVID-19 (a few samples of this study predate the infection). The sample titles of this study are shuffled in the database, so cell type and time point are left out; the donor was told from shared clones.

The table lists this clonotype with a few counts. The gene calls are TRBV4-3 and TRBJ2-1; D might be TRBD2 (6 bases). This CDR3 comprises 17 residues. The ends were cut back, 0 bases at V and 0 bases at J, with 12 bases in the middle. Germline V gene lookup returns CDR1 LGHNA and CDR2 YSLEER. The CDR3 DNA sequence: TGCGCCAGCAGCCAAGAGCCCGGAGGGAGCTCCTACAATGAGCAGTTCTTC. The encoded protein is CASSQEPGGSSYNEQFF.

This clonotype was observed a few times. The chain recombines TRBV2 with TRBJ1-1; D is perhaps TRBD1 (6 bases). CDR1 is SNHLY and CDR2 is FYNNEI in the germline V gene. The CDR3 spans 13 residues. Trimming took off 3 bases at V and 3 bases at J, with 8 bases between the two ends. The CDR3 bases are TGTGCCAGCAGTGATGGGGGGCACACTGAAGCTTTCTTT. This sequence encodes CASSDGGHTEAFF.

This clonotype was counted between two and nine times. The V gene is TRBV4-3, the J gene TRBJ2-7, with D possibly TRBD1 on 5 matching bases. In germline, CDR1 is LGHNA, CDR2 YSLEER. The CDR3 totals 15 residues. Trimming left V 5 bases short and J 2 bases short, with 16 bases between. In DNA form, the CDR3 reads TGCGCCAGCAGCTCTAGGGTAGGGGTCACCTACGAGCAGTACTTC. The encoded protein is CASSSRVGVTYEQYF.

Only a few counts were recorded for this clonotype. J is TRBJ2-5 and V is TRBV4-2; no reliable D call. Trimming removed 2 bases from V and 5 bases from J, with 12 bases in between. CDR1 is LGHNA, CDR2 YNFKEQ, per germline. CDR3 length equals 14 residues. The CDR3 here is CASSQSSGTETQYF. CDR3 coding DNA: TGTGCCAGCAGCCAAAGTTCGGGCACGGAGACCCAGTACTTC.

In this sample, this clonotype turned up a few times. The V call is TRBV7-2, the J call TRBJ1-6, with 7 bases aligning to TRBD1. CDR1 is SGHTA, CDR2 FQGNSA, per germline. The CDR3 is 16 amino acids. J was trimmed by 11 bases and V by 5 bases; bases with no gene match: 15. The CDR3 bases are TGTGCCAGCAGCCTCCGCCGACAGGGCTCAACGGCACCCCTCCACTTT. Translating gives CASSLRRQGSTAPLHF.

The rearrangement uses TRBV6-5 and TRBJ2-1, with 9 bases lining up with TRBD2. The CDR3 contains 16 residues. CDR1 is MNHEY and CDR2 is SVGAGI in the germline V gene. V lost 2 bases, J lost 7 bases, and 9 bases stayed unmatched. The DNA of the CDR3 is TGTGCCAGCAGTTACGGGACTAGCTCCCCCTCAAATGAGCAGTTCTTC. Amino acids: CASSYGTSSPSNEQFF.

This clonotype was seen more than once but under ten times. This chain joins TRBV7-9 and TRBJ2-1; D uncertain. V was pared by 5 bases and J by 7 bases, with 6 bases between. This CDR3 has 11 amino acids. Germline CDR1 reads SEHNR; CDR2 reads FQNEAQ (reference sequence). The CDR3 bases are TGTGCCAGCAGCCAAAGTAATGAGCAGTTCTTC. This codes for CASSQSNEQFF.

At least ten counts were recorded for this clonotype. This CDR3 reads CASAPGQGTDEQYF. The CDR3 DNA is TGCGCCAGCGCGCCGGGACAGGGGACAGACGAGCAGTACTTC. The rearrangement joins TRBV5-1 to TRBJ2-7; 10 nucleotides align to TRBD1. The CDR3 extends over 14 amino acids. The V gene's germline CDR1 is SGHRS and CDR2 YFSETQ. J lost 5 bases, V lost 7 bases, and 9 bases had no gene match.

CDR3 sequence reads: CASSLVEANYGYTF. CDR3 in DNA: TGTGCCAGCAGCTTGGTGGAAGCTAACTATGGCTACACCTTC. The chain recombines TRBV5-6 with TRBJ1-2, with D hard to call. The CDR3 length is 14 residues. Germline CDR1 SGHDT, CDR2 YYEEEE. The V and J ends lost 0 bases and 0 bases respectively, with 6 bases between them. Using reference TRBV5-6 and TRBJ1-2 for the parts outside the CDR3, the full variable domain is DAGVTQSPTHLIKTRGQQVTLRCSPKSGHDTVSWYQQALGQGPQFIFQYYEEEERQRGNFPDRFSGHQFPNYSSELNVNALLLGDSALYLCASSLVEANYGYTFGSGTRLTVV.

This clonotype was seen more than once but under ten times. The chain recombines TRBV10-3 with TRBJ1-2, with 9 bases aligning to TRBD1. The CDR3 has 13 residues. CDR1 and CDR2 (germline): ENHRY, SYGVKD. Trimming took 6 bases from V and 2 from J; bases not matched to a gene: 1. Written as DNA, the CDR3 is TGTGCCATCAGGGGGACAGGGAACTATGGCTACACCTTC. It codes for CAIRGTGNYGYTF.

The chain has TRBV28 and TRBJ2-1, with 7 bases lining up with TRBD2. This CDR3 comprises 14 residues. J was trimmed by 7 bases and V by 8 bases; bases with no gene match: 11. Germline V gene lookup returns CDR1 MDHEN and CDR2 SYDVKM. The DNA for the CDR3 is TGTGCCAGCCTCGACGGGGGGTTTGTTAATGAGCAGTTCTTC. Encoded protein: CASLDGGFVNEQFF.

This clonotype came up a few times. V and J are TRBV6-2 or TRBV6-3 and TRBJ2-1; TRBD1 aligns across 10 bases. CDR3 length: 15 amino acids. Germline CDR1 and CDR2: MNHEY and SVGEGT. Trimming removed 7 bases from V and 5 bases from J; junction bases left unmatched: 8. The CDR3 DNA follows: TGTGCCAGCACCAAAGGGACAGGGGCTAACAATGAGCAGTTCTTC. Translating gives CASTKGTGANNEQFF.

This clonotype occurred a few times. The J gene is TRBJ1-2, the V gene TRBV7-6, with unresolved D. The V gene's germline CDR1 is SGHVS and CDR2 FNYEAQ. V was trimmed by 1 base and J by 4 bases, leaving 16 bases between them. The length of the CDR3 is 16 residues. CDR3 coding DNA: TGTGCCAGCAGCTTAGGGAAATGGTCGCTACCCTATGGCTACACCTTC. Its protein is CASSLGKWSLPYGYTF.

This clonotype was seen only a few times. CDR3 in amino acids: CASSKRTSGTLDQETQYF. The CDR3, as DNA: TGTGCCAGTAGTAAAAGGACTAGCGGGACATTAGACCAAGAGACCCAGTACTTC. The chain carries TRBV19 and TRBJ2-5, with 12 bases aligning to TRBD2. V lost 4 bases and J lost 0; bases outside the gene matches: 9. The CDR3 runs 18 residues. Germline V CDR1 and CDR2: LNHDA, SQIVND (reference sequence). The full variable domain, with the rest looked up from reference TRBV19 and TRBJ2-5, is DGGITQSPKYLFRKEGQNVTLSCEQNLNHDAMYWYRQDPGQGLRLIYYSQIVNDFQKGDIAEGYSVSREKKESFPLTVTSAQKNPTAFYLCASSKRTSGTLDQETQYFGPGTRLLVL.

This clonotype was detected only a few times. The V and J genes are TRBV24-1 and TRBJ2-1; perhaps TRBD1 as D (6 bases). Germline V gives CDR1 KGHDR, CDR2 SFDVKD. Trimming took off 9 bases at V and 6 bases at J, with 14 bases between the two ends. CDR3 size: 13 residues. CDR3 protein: CATAGQPSNEQFF. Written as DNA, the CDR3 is TGTGCCACCGCTGGACAGCCTAGCAATGAGCAGTTCTTC.

The CDR3, as DNA: TGTGCCACCAGCCCTTCGACAGGATTGGTAGATACGCAGTATTTT. It codes for CATSPSTGLVDTQYF. The chain carries TRBV24-1 and TRBJ2-3; tentative D call: TRBD1 (6 bases). The germline V and J ends were trimmed by 7 bases and 5 bases, with 18 bases remaining between them. The CDR3 loop spans 15 amino acids. Germline assignment: CDR1 KGHDR and CDR2 SFDVKD.

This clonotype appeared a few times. The CDR3 nucleotides are TGCGCCAGCAGCTTAAGGACAGGGGAGAACTCTGGGGCCAACGTCCTGACTTTC. Translation gives CASSLRTGENSGANVLTF. The chain employs TRBV5-1 and TRBJ2-6; 9 bases are a match to TRBD1. The germline CDR1 and CDR2 sequences are SGHRS and YFSETQ. Losses at the gene ends were 2 bases for V and 0 bases for J; bases not matched to a gene: 6. The CDR3 extends over 18 amino acids.

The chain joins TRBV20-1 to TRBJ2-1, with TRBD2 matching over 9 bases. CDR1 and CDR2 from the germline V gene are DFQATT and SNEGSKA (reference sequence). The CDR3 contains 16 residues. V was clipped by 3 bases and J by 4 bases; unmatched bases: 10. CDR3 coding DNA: TGCAGTGCTAGGGGAGTCGCTAGCGGGGCGTACAATGAGCAGTTCTTC. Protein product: CSARGVASGAYNEQFF.

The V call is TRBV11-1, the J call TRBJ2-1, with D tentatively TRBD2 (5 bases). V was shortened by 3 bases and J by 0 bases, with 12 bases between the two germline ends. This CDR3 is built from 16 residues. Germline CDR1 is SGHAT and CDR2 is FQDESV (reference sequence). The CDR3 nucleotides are TGTGCCAGCAGCTTGGAGGCCGTAAGCTCCTACAATGAGCAGTTCTTC. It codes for CASSLEAVSSYNEQFF.

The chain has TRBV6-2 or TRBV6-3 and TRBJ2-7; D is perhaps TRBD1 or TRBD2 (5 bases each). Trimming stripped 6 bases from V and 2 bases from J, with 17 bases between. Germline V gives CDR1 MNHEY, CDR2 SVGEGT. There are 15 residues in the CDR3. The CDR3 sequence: CASRGTPYGTYEQYF. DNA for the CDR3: TGTGCCAGCAGGGGGACCCCGTATGGGACCTACGAGCAGTACTTC.

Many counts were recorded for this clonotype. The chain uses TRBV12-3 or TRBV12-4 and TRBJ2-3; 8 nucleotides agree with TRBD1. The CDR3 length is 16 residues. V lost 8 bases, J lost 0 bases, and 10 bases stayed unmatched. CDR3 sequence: CASGLLTGESTDTQYF. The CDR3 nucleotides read TGTGCCAGCGGATTATTGACAGGGGAGAGCACAGATACGCAGTATTTT.

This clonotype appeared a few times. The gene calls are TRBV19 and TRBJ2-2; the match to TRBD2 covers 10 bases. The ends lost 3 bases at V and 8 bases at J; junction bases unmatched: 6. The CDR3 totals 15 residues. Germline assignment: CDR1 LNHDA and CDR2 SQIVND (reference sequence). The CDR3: CASSITSGMAGELFF. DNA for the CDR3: TGTGCCAGTAGTATCACTAGCGGGATGGCGGGGGAGCTGTTTTTT.

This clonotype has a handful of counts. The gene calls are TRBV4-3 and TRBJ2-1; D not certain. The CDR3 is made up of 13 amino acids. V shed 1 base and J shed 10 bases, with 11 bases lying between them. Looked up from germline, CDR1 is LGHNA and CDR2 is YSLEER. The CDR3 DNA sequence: TGCGCCAGCAGCCAAGCACTGCTCCTCGAGCAGTTCTTC. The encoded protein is CASSQALLLEQFF.

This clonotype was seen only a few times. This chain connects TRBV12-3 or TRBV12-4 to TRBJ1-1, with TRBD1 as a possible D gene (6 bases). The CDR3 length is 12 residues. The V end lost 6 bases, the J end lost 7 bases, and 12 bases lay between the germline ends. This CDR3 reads CASSPDRIEAFF. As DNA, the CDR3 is TGTGCCAGCAGCCCCGACAGGATTGAAGCTTTCTTT.

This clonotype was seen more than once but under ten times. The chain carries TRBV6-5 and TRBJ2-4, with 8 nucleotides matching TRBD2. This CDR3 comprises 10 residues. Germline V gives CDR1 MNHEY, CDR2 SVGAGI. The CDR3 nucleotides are TGTGAGCGGGGGTCGGGCATTCAGTACTTC. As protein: CERGSGIQYF.

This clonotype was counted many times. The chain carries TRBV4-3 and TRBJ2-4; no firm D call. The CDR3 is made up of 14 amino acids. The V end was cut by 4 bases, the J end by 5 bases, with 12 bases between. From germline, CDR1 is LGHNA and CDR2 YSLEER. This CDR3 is CASSPRLRENIQYF. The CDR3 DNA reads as TGCGCCAGCAGCCCCCGCCTAAGGGAAAACATTCAGTACTTC.

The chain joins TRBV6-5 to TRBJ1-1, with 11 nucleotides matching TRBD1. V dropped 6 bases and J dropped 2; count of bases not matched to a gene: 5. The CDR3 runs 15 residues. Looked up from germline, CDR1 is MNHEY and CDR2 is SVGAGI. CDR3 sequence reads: CASRKGTGGNTEAFF. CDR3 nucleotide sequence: TGTGCCAGCAGAAAGGGGACAGGGGGAAACACTGAAGCTTTCTTT.

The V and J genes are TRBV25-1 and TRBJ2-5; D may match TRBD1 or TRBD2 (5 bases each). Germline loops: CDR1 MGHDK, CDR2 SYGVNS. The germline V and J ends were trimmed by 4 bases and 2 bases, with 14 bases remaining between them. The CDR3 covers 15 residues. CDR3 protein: CASSGERDSQETQYF. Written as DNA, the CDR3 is TGTGCCAGCAGTGGGGAGCGAGACAGTCAAGAGACCCAGTACTTC.

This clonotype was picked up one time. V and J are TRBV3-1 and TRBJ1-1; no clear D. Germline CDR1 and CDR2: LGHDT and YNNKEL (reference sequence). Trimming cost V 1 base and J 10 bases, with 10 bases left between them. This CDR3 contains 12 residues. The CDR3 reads CASSQVRGRAFF. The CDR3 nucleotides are TGTGCCAGCAGCCAAGTGCGTGGGAGAGCTTTCTTT.